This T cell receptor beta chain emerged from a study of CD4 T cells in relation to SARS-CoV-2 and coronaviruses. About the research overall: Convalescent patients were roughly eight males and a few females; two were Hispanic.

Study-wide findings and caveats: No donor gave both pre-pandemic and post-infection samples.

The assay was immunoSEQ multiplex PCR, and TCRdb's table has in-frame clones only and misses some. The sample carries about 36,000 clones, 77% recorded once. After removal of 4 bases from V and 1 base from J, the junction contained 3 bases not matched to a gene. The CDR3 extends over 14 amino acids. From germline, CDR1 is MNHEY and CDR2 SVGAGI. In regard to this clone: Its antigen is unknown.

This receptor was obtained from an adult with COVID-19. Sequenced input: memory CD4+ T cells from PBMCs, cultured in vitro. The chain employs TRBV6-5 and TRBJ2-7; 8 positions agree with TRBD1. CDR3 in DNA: TGTGCCAGCAGTTTGGGACAGGCGTCCTACGAGCAGTACTTC. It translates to CASSLGQASYEQYF.